These 30 T cell receptor beta chains were all obtained from the same sample, sequenced in a study of control samples from healthy donors and cancer patients. Using immunoSEQ multiplex PCR, the repertoire was profiled, and TCRdb retains in-frame clones only, with some absent. Here the sample spans about 75,000 clones, around 84% being singletons. The sample consisted of blood. These receptors were obtained from a man aged 45-65 years in good health.

The chain recombines TRBV5-6 with TRBJ1-5; TRBD1 matches 8 bases. Germline V gene lookup returns CDR1 SGHDT and CDR2 YYEEEE. V was clipped by 0 bases and J by 2 bases; unmatched bases: 7. The CDR3 runs 17 residues. CDR3 protein: CASSLETGGIGNQPQHF. The DNA for the CDR3 is TGTGCCAGCAGCTTGGAAACAGGGGGGATTGGCAATCAGCCCCAGCATTTT.

This clone has more than one count but fewer than ten. The CDR3 DNA sequence: TGTGCCAGCAGTTGGGGCTACGAGCAGTACTTC. This encodes CASSWGYEQYF. The chain uses TRBV27 and TRBJ2-7; no clear D. Per the germline V gene, CDR1 is MNHEY and CDR2 is SMNVEV (reference sequence). V was pared by 4 bases and J by 3 bases, with 4 bases between. CDR3 length equals 11 residues.

The V and J genes are TRBV29-1 and TRBJ1-1; D is ambiguous. CDR3 length equals 11 residues. The ends were cut back, 0 bases at V and 10 bases at J, with 9 bases in the middle. CDR1 is SQVTM, CDR2 ANQGSEA, per germline. CDR3 in amino acids: CSVEEVGGAFF. CDR3 nucleotide sequence: TGCAGCGTTGAAGAGGTGGGTGGAGCTTTCTTT.

This clone was found once. The rearrangement links TRBV6-5 to TRBJ1-2, with TRBD1 matching 7 bases. CDR3 size: 15 residues. V trimming: 0 bases; J trimming: 7 bases; junction bases outside the gene matches: 8. Germline V gives CDR1 MNHEY, CDR2 SVGAGI. CDR3 region: CASSYSVRTGGGYTF. Written as DNA, the CDR3 is TGTGCCAGCAGTTACTCGGTGCGGACAGGTGGTGGCTACACCTTC.

J is TRBJ2-1 and V is TRBV3-1 (or the pseudogene TRBV3-2); tentative D call: TRBD2 (6 bases). Trimming took off 1 base at V and 4 bases at J, with 20 bases between the two ends. Per the germline V gene, CDR1 is LGHDT and CDR2 is YNNKEL (reference sequence). The CDR3 extends over 18 amino acids. The CDR3 nucleotides read TGTGCCAGCAGCCAAGTGAAGGTTAAGGCTAGCGCATACAATGAGCAGTTCTTC. It encodes CASSQVKVKASAYNEQFF.

CDR3 region: CAISDGGGGRKSEQFF. The CDR3 DNA follows: TGTGCCATCAGTGATGGAGGGGGCGGGAGGAAGAGTGAGCAGTTCTTC. This rearrangement joins TRBV10-3 to TRBJ2-1; maybe TRBD2 (8 bases). This CDR3 has 16 amino acids. Trimming left V 3 bases short and J 9 bases short, with 21 bases between. Germline lookup yields CDR1 ENHRY and CDR2 SYGVKD.

The V and J genes are TRBV23-1 and TRBJ2-7; D perhaps matches TRBD1 (6 bases). TRBV23-1 is an ORF, and what it does is uncertain. The CDR3 spans 14 residues. Trimming removed 6 bases from V and 3 bases from J, with 15 bases in between. The CDR3 is CASSPIVRGYEQYF. The CDR3 nucleotides read TGCGCCAGCAGCCCAATCGTCAGGGGCTACGAGCAGTACTTC.

The V call is TRBV3-1 (or the pseudogene TRBV3-2), the J call TRBJ1-2; possibly TRBD1 for D (5 bases). This CDR3 spans 14 amino acids. The V gene lost 0 bases and the J gene lost 7 bases, with 12 bases spanning the gap. Germline CDR1 is LGHDT and CDR2 is YNNKEL (reference sequence). The CDR3 here is CASSQDRGSAGYTF. Written as DNA, the CDR3 is TGTGCCAGCAGCCAAGATCGGGGCTCGGCTGGCTACACCTTC.

The chain is built from TRBV28 and TRBJ2-1; the match to TRBD2 covers 14 bases. Germline trimming cut 5 bases from V and 6 bases from J; bases unmatched to any gene: 6. CDR3 size: 16 residues. The germline gives CDR1 MDHEN, CDR2 SYDVKM. CDR3 sequence reads: CASSPPGLAGANEQFF. For the CDR3, the DNA is TGTGCCAGCAGTCCTCCGGGACTAGCGGGAGCCAATGAGCAGTTCTTC.

This clone was recorded once. J is TRBJ1-5 and V is TRBV6-4; D unresolved. V was shortened by 0 bases and J by 6 bases, with 18 bases between the two germline ends. This CDR3 spans 17 amino acids. Germline lookup yields CDR1 MRHNA and CDR2 SNTAGT. CDR3 loop: CASSDSSRRGSAQPQHF. CDR3 sequence (DNA): TGTGCCAGCAGTGACTCGAGTCGGCGGGGTTCGGCTCAGCCCCAGCATTTT.

V usage is TRBV4-2 and J usage is TRBJ1-4; D might be TRBD1 (5 bases). This CDR3 is built from 16 residues. Germline lookup yields CDR1 LGHNA and CDR2 YNFKEQ. The germline V and J ends were trimmed by 0 bases and 8 bases, with 16 bases remaining between them. The DNA for the CDR3 is TGTGCCAGCAGCCAAGATACGGCGGGGCTTTGGGAAAAACTGTTTTTT. This sequence encodes CASSQDTAGLWEKLFF.

The rearrangement uses TRBV28 and TRBJ2-5; D is possibly TRBD1 or TRBD2 (6 bases each). Germline V gene data show CDR1 as MDHEN and CDR2 as SYDVKM. This CDR3 is built from 15 residues. The ends were cut back, 2 bases at V and 5 bases at J, with 15 bases in the middle. Here the CDR3 DNA reads TGTGCCAGCAGTTTAATTTTGGGGGGCCCGGAGACCCAGTACTTC. Residues: CASSLILGGPETQYF.

This chain uses TRBV7-9 with TRBJ2-5, with D tentatively TRBD2 (5 bases). The V end lost 8 bases, the J end lost 5 bases, and 12 bases lay between the germline ends. Germline lookup yields CDR1 SEHNR and CDR2 FQNEAQ (reference sequence). CDR3 length: 12 amino acids. The CDR3 nucleotides read TGTGCCAGCGCCCTAGAGGGTGAGACCCAGTACTTC. As protein: CASALEGETQYF.

V is TRBV5-4 and J is TRBJ1-1, with D unclear. From germline, CDR1 is SGHNT and CDR2 YYREEE (reference sequence). This CDR3 contains 13 residues. Trimming took off 2 bases at V and 0 bases at J, with 5 bases between the two ends. The CDR3 bases are TGTGCCAGCAGCTTCCAGGTGAACACTGAAGCTTTCTTT. It yields the protein CASSFQVNTEAFF.

This chain links TRBV19 with TRBJ1-5; D unclear. Between the trimmed V and J ends, which lost 2 bases and 0 bases, there was a span of 8 bases. This CDR3 comprises 15 residues. The germline V gene encodes CDR1 LNHDA and CDR2 SQIVND (reference sequence). CDR3 nucleotide sequence: TGTGCCAGTAGTATATCAGATTATAGCAATCAGCCCCAGCATTTT. This sequence encodes CASSISDYSNQPQHF.

The DNA of the CDR3 is TGTGCCAGCAGCCGCACAGGTTCTAGCACAGATACGCAGTATTTT. It specifies CASSRTGSSTDTQYF. The V call is TRBV11-3, the J call TRBJ2-3; a possible D gene is TRBD1 (5 bases). The CDR3 runs 15 residues. Trimming pared 5 bases from V and 0 bases from J, leaving 12 bases between. Germline values: CDR1 SGHNT, CDR2 YENEEA. Filled out from reference TRBV11-3 and TRBJ2-3, the complete variable domain reads EAGVVQSPRYKIIEKKQPVAFWCNPISGHNTLYWYLQNLGQGPELLIRYENEEAVDDSQLPKDRFSAERLKGVDSTLKIQPAELGDSAVYLCASSRTGSSTDTQYFGPGTRLTVL.

The chain couples TRBV16 to TRBJ1-1; 8 nucleotides match TRBD1. Germline loops: CDR1 KGHSY, CDR2 FQNENV. This CDR3 spans 14 amino acids. V lost 1 base, J lost 5 bases, and 3 bases stayed unmatched. The CDR3 DNA follows: TGTGCCAGCAGCCAATTCAGGGGGCGGACTGAAGCTTTCTTT. This codes for CASSQFRGRTEAFF.

V usage is TRBV6-5 and J usage is TRBJ2-3; unclear D gene. Trimming left V 8 bases short and J 5 bases short, with 20 bases between. Germline CDR1 MNHEY, CDR2 SVGAGI. The CDR3 extends over 15 amino acids. The CDR3 DNA sequence: TGTGCCAGCCGTCCCCGGCAACTATACGGAGATACGCAGTATTTT. The encoded protein is CASRPRQLYGDTQYF.

This clone appeared once. The chain employs TRBV12-3 or TRBV12-4 and TRBJ2-5, with a possible D match to TRBD1 (6 bases). V was pared by 6 bases and J by 4 bases, with 12 bases between. The CDR3 covers 13 residues. CDR3 sequence reads: CASRNRARETQYF. CDR3 DNA sequence: TGTGCCAGCAGAAACAGGGCAAGAGAGACCCAGTACTTC.

The V gene is TRBV10-3, the J gene TRBJ2-7, with 8 bases fitting TRBD2. The V gene's germline CDR1 is ENHRY and CDR2 SYGVKD. The CDR3 has 12 residues. V trimming: 10 bases; J trimming: 6 bases; junction bases outside the gene matches: 8. This CDR3 is CATGTRASEQYF. CDR3 DNA: TGTGCCACCGGGACTAGGGCGTCCGAGCAGTACTTC.

This clone has a single count. The chain uses TRBV2 and TRBJ1-3; no reliable D call. With 4 bases removed from V and 2 bases from J, the gap between germline ends came to 9 bases. The CDR3 is 14 residues long. Germline-derived CDR1 and CDR2 are SNHLY and FYNNEI. The CDR3 nucleotides read TGTGCCAGCAGTGCGGTAGTCGCTGGAAACACCATATATTTT. Translated, it gives CASSAVVAGNTIYF.

In regard to this clone: Different DNA sequences within this sample yield the same CDR3. The J gene is TRBJ2-5, the V gene TRBV5-1; D call uncertain. Germline CDR1 SGHRS, CDR2 YFSETQ. The CDR3 is 11 residues long. Trimming took off 4 bases at V and 1 base at J, with 2 bases between the two ends. The CDR3 nucleotides read TGCGCCAGCAGCCTCCAAGAGACCCAGTACTTC. Translated: CASSLQETQYF.

With regard to this clone: A junction end diverges from the germline sequence, so it may reflect a read error. V gene TRBV28 combines with J gene TRBJ1-1; TRBD1 is a possible D gene (5 bases). Germline loops: CDR1 MDHEN, CDR2 SYDVKM. This CDR3 comprises 12 residues. Here the CDR3 DNA reads TGTGCCAGCAGTCAGCAGGGACTTGGGGGGGTATTT. This sequence encodes CASSQQGLGGVF.

The chain combines TRBV5-1 with TRBJ2-1; 8 nucleotides agree with TRBD1. Germline V gene sequence: CDR1 SGHRS, CDR2 YFSETQ. The CDR3 covers 14 residues. V shed 4 bases, J shed 6 bases, and the junction held 6 bases outside the gene matches. CDR3 in DNA: TGCGCCAGCAGCCGTGGACAGGGTGTCAATGAGCAGTTCTTC. Its protein is CASSRGQGVNEQFF.

Here the CDR3 DNA reads TGTGCCAGCAGTTTAGAGGGGGCTGGGGCCAACGTCCTGACTTTC. It yields the protein CASSLEGAGANVLTF. V is TRBV28 and J is TRBJ2-6; possible D gene TRBD1, 6 bases. CDR1 and CDR2 from the germline V gene are MDHEN and SYDVKM. The CDR3 is 15 residues long. The V end lost 2 bases, the J end lost 2 bases, and 7 bases lay between the germline ends.

The chain is built from TRBV13 and TRBJ2-2, with TRBD1 matching over 7 bases. The CDR3 totals 16 residues. Germline values: CDR1 PRHDT, CDR2 FYEKMQ (reference sequence). V shed 3 bases and J 4 bases; nucleotides not matched to a gene: 8. CDR3 sequence (DNA): TGTGCCAGCAGCTTTCAAGGGGGCACCGGCACCGGGGAGCTGTTTTTT. Encoded protein: CASSFQGGTGTGELFF.

The CDR3: CASSLRQVPYEQYF. The CDR3 bases are TGTGCCAGCAGCCTACGACAGGTCCCCTACGAGCAGTACTTC. The chain combines TRBV11-3 with TRBJ2-7, with D perhaps TRBD1 (6 bases). Trimming took 5 bases from V and 2 from J, leaving 13 bases between them. The CDR3 contains 14 residues. Germline assignment: CDR1 SGHNT and CDR2 YENEEA.

The chain carries TRBV3-1 (or the pseudogene TRBV3-2) and TRBJ2-1; either TRBD1 or TRBD2 may supply D (5 bases each). The CDR3 has 14 amino acids. Germline V gene lookup returns CDR1 LGHDT and CDR2 YNNKEL (reference sequence). Trimming removed 7 bases at V and 7 bases at J, with 17 bases between. In nucleotides, the CDR3 is TGTGCCAGCACCCCCGGGACGGCCGTGAATGAGCAGTTCTTC. Its translation: CASTPGTAVNEQFF.

The gene calls are TRBV29-1 and TRBJ2-1; D might be TRBD1 (6 bases). The germline CDR1 and CDR2 sequences are SQVTM and ANQGSEA. V was shortened by 7 bases and J by 1 base, with 20 bases between the two germline ends. The CDR3 has 16 amino acids. The CDR3 DNA reads TGCAGCGCCGGACCTAGGGGGATGGGTTCCTACAATGAGCAGTTCTTC. As protein: CSAGPRGMGSYNEQFF.

This sequence joins TRBV10-3 and TRBJ1-5, with 9 bases matching TRBD1. The germline V gene has CDR1 ENHRY and CDR2 SYGVKD. CDR3 size: 17 residues. J lost 3 bases, V lost 3 bases, and 9 bases had no gene match. The DNA of the CDR3 is TGTGCCATCAGTGAAGGACAGGGGTTGAAGGTCAATCAGCCCCAGCATTTT. Residues: CAISEGQGLKVNQPQHF.